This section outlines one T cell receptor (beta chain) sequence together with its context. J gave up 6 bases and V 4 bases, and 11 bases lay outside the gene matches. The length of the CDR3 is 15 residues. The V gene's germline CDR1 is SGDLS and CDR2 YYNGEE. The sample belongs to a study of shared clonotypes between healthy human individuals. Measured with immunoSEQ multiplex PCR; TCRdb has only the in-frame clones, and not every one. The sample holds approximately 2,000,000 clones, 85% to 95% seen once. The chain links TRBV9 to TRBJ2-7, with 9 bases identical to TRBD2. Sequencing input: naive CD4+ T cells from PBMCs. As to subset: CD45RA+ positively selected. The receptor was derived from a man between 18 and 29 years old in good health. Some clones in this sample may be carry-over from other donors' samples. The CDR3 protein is CASSPFVAGVGEQYF. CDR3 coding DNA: TGTGCCAGCAGCCCCTTCGTAGCGGGAGTTGGCGAGCAGTACTTC. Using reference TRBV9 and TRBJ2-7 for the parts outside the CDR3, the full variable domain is DSGVTQTPKHLITATGQRVTLRCSPRSGDLSVYWYQQSLDQGLQFLIQYYNGEERAKGNILERFSAQQFPDLHSELNLSSLELGDSALYFCASSPFVAGVGEQYFGPGTRLTVT.